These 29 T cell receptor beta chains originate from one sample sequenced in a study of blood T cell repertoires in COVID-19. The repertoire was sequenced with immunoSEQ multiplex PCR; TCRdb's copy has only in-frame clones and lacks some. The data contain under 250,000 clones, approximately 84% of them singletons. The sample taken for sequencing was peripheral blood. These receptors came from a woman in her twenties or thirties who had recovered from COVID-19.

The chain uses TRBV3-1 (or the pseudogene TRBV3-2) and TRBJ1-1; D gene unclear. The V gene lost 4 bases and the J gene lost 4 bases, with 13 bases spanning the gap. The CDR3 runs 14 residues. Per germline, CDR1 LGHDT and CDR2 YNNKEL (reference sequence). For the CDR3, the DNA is TGTGCCAGCAGCCGAGGAGGTACGGGCACTGAAGCTTTCTTT. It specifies CASSRGGTGTEAFF.

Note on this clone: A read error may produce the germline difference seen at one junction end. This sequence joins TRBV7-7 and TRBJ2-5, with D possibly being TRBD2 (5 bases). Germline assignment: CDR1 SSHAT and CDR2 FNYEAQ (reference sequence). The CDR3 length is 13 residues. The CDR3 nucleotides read TGTGCTAGCAGCTCCGGAGGCCAAGAGACCCAGTACTTC. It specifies CASSSGGQETQYF. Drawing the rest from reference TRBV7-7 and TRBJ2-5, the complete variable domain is GAGVSQSPRYKVTKRGQDVTLRCDPISSHATLYWYQQALGQGPEFLTYFNYEAQPDKSGLPSDRFSAERPEGSISTLTIQRTEQRDSAMYRCASSSGGQETQYFGPGTRLLVL.

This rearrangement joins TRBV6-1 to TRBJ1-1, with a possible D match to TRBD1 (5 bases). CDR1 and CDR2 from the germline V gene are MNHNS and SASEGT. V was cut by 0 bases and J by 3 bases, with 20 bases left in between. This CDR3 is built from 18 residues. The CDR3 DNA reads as TGTGCCAGCAGTGAAGCGGCAGCTCAAGGGGAGGGTGACACTGAAGCTTTCTTT. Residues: CASSEAAAQGEGDTEAFF.

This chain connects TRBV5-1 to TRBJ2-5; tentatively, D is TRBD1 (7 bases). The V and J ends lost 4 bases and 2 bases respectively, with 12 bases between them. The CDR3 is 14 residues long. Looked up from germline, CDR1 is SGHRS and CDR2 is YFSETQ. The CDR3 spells CASSGGDSQETQYF. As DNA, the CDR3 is TGCGCCAGCAGCGGAGGGGACAGTCAAGAGACCCAGTACTTC.

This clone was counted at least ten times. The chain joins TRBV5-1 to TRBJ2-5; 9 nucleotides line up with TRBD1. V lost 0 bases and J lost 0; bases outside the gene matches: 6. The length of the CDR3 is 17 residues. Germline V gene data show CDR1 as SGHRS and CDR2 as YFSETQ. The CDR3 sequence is CASSLAGQGRYQETQYF. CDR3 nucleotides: TGCGCCAGCAGCTTGGCAGGACAGGGGAGATACCAAGAGACCCAGTACTTC.

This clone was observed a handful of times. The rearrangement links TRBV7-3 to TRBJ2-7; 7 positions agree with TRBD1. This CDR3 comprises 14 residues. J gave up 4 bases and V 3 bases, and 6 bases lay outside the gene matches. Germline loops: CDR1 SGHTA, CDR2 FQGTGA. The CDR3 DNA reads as TGTGCCAGCAGCTTTTGGGGCAGGGGGTACGAGCAGTACTTC. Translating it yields CASSFWGRGYEQYF.

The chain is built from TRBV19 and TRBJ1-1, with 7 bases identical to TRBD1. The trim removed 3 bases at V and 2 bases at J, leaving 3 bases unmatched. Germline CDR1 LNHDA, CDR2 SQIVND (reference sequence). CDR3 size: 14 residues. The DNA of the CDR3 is TGTGCCAGTAGTATTTCAGGGGGAAACACTGAAGCTTTCTTT. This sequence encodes CASSISGGNTEAFF.

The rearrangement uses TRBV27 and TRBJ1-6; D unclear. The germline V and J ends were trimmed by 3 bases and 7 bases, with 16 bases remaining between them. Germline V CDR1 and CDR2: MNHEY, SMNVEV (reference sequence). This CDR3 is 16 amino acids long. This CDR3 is CASSFDPGLLNSPLHF. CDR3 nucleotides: TGTGCCAGCAGTTTCGATCCGGGATTATTAAATTCACCCCTCCACTTT.

The CDR3 here is CASSFAPGPDTQYF. CDR3 nucleotides: TGCGCCAGCAGCTTTGCTCCGGGTCCAGATACGCAGTATTTT. The rearrangement uses TRBV5-1 and TRBJ2-3; no definite D call. Per the germline V gene, CDR1 is SGHRS and CDR2 is YFSETQ. The ends were cut back, 2 bases at V and 4 bases at J, with 11 bases in the middle. This CDR3 comprises 14 residues.

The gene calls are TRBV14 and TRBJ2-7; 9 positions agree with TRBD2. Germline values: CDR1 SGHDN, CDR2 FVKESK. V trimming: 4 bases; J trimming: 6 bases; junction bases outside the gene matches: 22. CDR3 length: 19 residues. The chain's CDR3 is CASSPIAWRVAGEIREQYF. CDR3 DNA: TGTGCCAGCAGCCCCATAGCCTGGAGGGTAGCGGGAGAGATCCGCGAGCAGTACTTC. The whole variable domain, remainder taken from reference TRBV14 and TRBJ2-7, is EAGVTQFPSHSVIEKGQTVTLRCDPISGHDNLYWYRRVMGKEIKFLLHFVKESKQDESGMPNNRFLAERTGGTYSTLKVQPAELEDSGVYFCASSPIAWRVAGEIREQYFGPGTRLTVT.

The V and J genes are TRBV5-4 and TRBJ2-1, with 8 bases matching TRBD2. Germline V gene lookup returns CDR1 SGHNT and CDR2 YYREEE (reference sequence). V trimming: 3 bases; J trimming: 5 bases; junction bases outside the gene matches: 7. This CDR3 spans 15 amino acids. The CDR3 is CASSSPGLGDNEQFF. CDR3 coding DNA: TGTGCCAGCAGCTCACCGGGACTAGGAGACAATGAGCAGTTCTTC.

CDR3 region: CASSLVSRAGNTIYF. As DNA, the CDR3 is TGCGCCAGCAGCTTGGTGTCCAGGGCTGGAAACACCATATATTTT. This sequence joins TRBV5-1 and TRBJ1-3; tentative D call: TRBD1 (5 bases). V was cut by 0 bases and J by 2 bases, with 9 bases left in between. The CDR3 spans 15 residues. Per the germline V gene, CDR1 is SGHRS and CDR2 is YFSETQ.

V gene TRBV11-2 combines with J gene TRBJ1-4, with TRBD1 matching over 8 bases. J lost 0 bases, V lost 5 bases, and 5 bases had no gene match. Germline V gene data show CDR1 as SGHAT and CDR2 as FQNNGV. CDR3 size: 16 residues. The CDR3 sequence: CASSPTGAATNEKLFF. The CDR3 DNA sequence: TGTGCCAGCAGCCCGACAGGGGCGGCAACTAATGAAAAACTGTTTTTT.

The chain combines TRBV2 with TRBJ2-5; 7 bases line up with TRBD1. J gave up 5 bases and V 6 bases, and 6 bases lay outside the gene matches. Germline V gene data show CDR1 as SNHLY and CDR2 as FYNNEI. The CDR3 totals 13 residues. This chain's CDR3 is CASRTGLGETQYF. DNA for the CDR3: TGTGCCAGCAGGACAGGGCTCGGGGAGACCCAGTACTTC.

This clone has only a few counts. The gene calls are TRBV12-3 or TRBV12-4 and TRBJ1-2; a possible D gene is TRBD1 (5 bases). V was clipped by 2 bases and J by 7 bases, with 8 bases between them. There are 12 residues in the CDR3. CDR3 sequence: CASSLWGSGYTF. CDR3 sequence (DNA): TGTGCCAGCAGTTTATGGGGCAGTGGCTACACCTTC.

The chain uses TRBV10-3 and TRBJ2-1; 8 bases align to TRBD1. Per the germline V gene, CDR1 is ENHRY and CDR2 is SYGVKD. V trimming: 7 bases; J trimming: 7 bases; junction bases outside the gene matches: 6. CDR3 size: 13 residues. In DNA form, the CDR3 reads TGTGCCATCAAAGACAGGGGTGGTAATGAGCAGTTCTTC. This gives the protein CAIKDRGGNEQFF.

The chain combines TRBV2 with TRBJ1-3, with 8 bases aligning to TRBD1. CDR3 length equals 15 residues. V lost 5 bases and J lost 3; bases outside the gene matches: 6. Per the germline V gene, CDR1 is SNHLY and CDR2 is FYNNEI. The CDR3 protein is CASSYRGGDGNTIYF. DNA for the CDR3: TGTGCCAGCAGTTACAGGGGGGGAGATGGAAACACCATATATTTT.

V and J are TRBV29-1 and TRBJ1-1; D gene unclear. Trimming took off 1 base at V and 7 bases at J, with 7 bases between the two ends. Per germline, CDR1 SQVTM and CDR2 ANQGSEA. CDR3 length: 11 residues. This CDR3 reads CSVEVRGEAFF. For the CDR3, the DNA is TGCAGCGTTGAAGTACGGGGTGAAGCTTTCTTT.

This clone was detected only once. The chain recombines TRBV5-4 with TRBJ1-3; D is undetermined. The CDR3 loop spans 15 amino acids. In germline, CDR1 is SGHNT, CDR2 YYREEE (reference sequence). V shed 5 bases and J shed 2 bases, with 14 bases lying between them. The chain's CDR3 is CASSSSSQAGNTIYF. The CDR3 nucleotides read TGTGCCAGCAGTTCTTCCTCACAAGCTGGAAACACCATATATTTT.

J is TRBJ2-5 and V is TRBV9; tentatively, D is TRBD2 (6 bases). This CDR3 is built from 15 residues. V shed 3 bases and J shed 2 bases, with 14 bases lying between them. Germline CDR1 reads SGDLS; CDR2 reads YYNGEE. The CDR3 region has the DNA TGTGCCAGCAGCGGGCGAGTGGGAGGACAAGAGACCCAGTACTTC. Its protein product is CASSGRVGGQETQYF.

The CDR3 sequence is CASSYLGDRGEFF. As DNA, the CDR3 is TGTGCCAGCAGTTACCTCGGGGACAGAGGGGAGTTCTTC. The V gene is TRBV6-2 or TRBV6-3, the J gene TRBJ2-1, with 7 positions matching TRBD1. This CDR3 comprises 13 residues. Per the germline V gene, CDR1 is MNHEY and CDR2 is SVGEGT. V lost 2 bases to trimming and J lost 14 bases; unmatched junction nucleotides: 9.

This CDR3 reads CASSALVQGATYEQYF. DNA for the CDR3: TGTGCCAGCAGCGCCCTGGTCCAGGGGGCCACCTACGAGCAGTACTTC. V and J are TRBV11-2 and TRBJ2-7; 8 bases fit TRBD1. Trimming took 5 bases from V and 2 from J; bases not matched to a gene: 11. CDR3 length equals 16 residues. CDR1 and CDR2 (germline): SGHAT, FQNNGV. The full variable domain, rest sourced from reference TRBV11-2 and TRBJ2-7, is EAGVAQSPRYKIIEKRQSVAFWCNPISGHATLYWYQQILGQGPKLLIQFQNNGVVDDSQLPKDRFSAERLKGVDSTLKIQPAKLEDSAVYLCASSALVQGATYEQYFGPGTRLTVT.

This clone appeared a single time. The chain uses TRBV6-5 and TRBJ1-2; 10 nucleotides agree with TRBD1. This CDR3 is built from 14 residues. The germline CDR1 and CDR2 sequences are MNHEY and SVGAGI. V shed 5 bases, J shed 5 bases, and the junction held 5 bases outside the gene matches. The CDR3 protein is CASSRTGGRYGYTF. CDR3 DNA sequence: TGTGCCAGCAGTCGGACAGGGGGGCGATATGGCTACACCTTC.

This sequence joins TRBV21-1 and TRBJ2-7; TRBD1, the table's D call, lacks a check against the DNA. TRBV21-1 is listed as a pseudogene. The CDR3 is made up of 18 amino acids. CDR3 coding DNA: TGTGCCAGCAGCAAACCCAAAATCGTAAACCGGGACAGAAGCGAGCAGTACTTC. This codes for CASSKPKIVNRDRSEQYF.

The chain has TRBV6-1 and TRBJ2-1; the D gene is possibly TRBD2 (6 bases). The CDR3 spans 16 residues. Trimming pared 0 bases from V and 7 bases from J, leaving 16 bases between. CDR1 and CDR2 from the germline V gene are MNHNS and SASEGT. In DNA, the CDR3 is TGTGCCAGCAGTGAAGCTCCGGGAGTAGTGTGGAATGAGCAGTTCTTC. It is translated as CASSEAPGVVWNEQFF.

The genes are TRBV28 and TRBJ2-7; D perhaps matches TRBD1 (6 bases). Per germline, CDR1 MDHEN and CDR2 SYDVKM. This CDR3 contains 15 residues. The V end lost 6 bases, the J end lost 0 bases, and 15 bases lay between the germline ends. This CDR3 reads CASRTGAGDSYEQYF. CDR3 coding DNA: TGTGCCAGCAGGACTGGGGCAGGGGACTCCTACGAGCAGTACTTC.

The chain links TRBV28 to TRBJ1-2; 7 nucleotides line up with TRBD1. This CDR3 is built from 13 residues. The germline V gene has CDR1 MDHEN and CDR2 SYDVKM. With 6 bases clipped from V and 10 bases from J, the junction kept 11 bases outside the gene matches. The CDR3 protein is CASSIRETGAYTF. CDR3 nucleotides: TGTGCCAGCAGCATAAGGGAAACAGGGGCCTACACCTTC.

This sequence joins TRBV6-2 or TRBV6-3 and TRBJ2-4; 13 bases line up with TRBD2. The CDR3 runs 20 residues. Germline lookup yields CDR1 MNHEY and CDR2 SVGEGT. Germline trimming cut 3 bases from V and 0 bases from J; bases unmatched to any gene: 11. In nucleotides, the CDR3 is TGTGCCAGCAGTTATAATCCGGGACTAGCGGGATACTTAGCCAAAAACATTCAGTACTTC. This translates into CASSYNPGLAGYLAKNIQYF.

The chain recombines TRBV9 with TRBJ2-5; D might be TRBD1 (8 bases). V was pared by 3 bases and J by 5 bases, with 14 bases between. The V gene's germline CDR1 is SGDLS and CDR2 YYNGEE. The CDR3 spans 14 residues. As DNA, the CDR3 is TGTGCCAGCAGCGGCGGACAGGGAGGGGAGACCCAGTACTTC. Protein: CASSGGQGGETQYF.